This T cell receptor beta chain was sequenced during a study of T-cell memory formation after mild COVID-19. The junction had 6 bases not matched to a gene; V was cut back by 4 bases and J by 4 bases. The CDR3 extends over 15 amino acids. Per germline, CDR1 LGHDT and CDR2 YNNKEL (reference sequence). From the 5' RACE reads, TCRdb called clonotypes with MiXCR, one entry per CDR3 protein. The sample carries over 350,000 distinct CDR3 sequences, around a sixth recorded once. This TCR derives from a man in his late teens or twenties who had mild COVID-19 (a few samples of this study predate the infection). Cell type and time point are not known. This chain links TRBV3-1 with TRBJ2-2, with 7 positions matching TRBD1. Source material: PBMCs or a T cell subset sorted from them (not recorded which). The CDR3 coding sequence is TGTGCCAGCAGCCCGCCCGGACAGGCCACCGGGGAGCTGTTTTTT. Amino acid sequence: CASSPPGQATGELFF. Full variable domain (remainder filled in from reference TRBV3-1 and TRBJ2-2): DTAVSQTPKYLVTQMGNDKSIKCEQNLGHDTMYWYKQDSKKFLKIMFSYNNKELIINETVPNRFSPKSPDKAHLNLHINSLELGDSAVYFCASSPPGQATGELFFGEGSRLTVL.